Below, 6 T cell receptor beta chains from the same sample are listed, as sequenced in a study of cytomegalovirus exposure and HLA in healthy donors (dated by TCRdb to about 2017). The method behind the library was the immunoSEQ multiplex PCR assay. The multiplex PCR relied on a mix of 60 forward primers for TCR Vbeta segments and 13 reverse primers for TCR Jbeta segments. TCRdb mirrors the immuneACCESS table, restricted to in-frame sequences. Some clones are absent from its copies; in checked studies, under half trace to an unresolved V gene, and the reason for the others is unknown. The sample records over 200,000 clones, 77% of which are singletons. The ten biggest clones cover roughly 2.6% of the sample. The source material was PBMCs. The receptors originated from an older woman in good health and CMV-seropositive.

This clone was seen just once. The V call is TRBV6-1, the J call TRBJ2-4, with D possibly matching TRBD1 (6 bases). In germline, CDR1 is MNHNS, CDR2 SASEGT. There are 15 residues in the CDR3. The V and J ends lost 2 bases and 11 bases respectively, with 19 bases between them. This CDR3 reads CASSEPGTSPGVQYF. The CDR3 DNA reads TGTGCCAGCAGTGAACCGGGGACCAGTCCAGGGGTTCAGTACTTC.

This rearrangement joins TRBV5-1 to TRBJ1-2, with no clear D. V dropped 2 bases and J dropped 1 base, with 15 bases sitting between them. Germline lookup yields CDR1 SGHRS and CDR2 YFSETQ. This CDR3 has 16 residues. The CDR3, as DNA: TGCGCCAGCAGCTTTTCCTCCCAGACTGGTAACTATGGCTACACCTTC. Its translation is CASSFSSQTGNYGYTF. The whole variable domain, remainder taken from reference TRBV5-1 and TRBJ1-2, is KAGVTQTPRYLIKTRGQQVTLSCSPISGHRSVSWYQQTPGQGLQFLFEYFSETQRNKGNFPGRFSGRQFSNSRSEMNVSTLELGDSALYLCASSFSSQTGNYGYTFGSGTRLTVV.

The CDR3 DNA reads TGTGCCAGCAGTTCGGCGAGGGAGCGGGAGTCCTACGAGCAGTACTTC. This sequence encodes CASSSARERESYEQYF. The chain uses TRBV28 and TRBJ2-7; 8 nucleotides agree with TRBD2. V trimming: 4 bases; J trimming: 1 base; junction bases outside the gene matches: 9. The CDR3 consists of 16 residues. CDR1 is MDHEN, CDR2 SYDVKM, per germline. The variable domain in full, with the rest retrieved from reference TRBV28 and TRBJ2-7, is DVKVTQSSRYLVKRTGEKVFLECVQDMDHENMFWYRQDPGLGLRLIYFSYDVKMKEKGDIPEGYSVSREKKERFSLILESASTNQTSMYLCASSSARERESYEQYFGPGTRLTVT.

The chain employs TRBV5-1 and TRBJ1-3, with a weak D call TRBD1 (5 bases). The CDR3 consists of 17 residues. V was pared by 0 bases and J by 0 bases, with 13 bases between. The germline CDR1 and CDR2 sequences are SGHRS and YFSETQ. Here the CDR3 reads CASSLEVGANSGNTIYF. DNA for the CDR3: TGCGCCAGCAGCTTGGAGGTAGGGGCTAACTCTGGAAACACCATATATTTT. Based on the CDR3 plus reference TRBV5-1 and TRBJ1-3, the full variable domain is KAGVTQTPRYLIKTRGQQVTLSCSPISGHRSVSWYQQTPGQGLQFLFEYFSETQRNKGNFPGRFSGRQFSNSRSEMNVSTLELGDSALYLCASSLEVGANSGNTIYFGEGSWLTVV.

The CDR3 DNA follows: TGTGCCAGCAGCCAAGATCAGAGCGGGAGTTTGGCCGGGGAGCTGTTTTTT. Its translation is CASSQDQSGSLAGELFF. This chain connects TRBV4-2 to TRBJ2-2; 8 bases align to TRBD2. V shed 0 bases, J shed 6 bases, and the junction held 9 bases outside the gene matches. Germline assignment: CDR1 LGHNA and CDR2 YNFKEQ. The length of the CDR3 is 17 residues.

This CDR3 reads CASSWGLAEETQYF. In DNA form, the CDR3 reads TGTGCCAGCAGCTGGGGGCTAGCGGAAGAGACCCAGTACTTC. The J gene is TRBJ2-5, the V gene TRBV9, with a weak D call TRBD2 (7 bases). The germline V gene has CDR1 SGDLS and CDR2 YYNGEE. Trimming left V 4 bases short and J 3 bases short, with 13 bases between. This CDR3 spans 14 amino acids. The whole variable domain, remainder taken from reference TRBV9 and TRBJ2-5, is DSGVTQTPKHLITATGQRVTLRCSPRSGDLSVYWYQQSLDQGLQFLIQYYNGEERAKGNILERFSAQQFPDLHSELNLSSLELGDSALYFCASSWGLAEETQYFGPGTRLLVL.